The source of this TCR beta chain is a study of blood T cell repertoires in COVID-19. The overall study: The cDNA or gDNA used as material had been derived from T cells, B-cell-depleted T cells, or PBMCs.

TCRdb keeps only in-frame clones here, not all; method: immunoSEQ multiplex PCR. This sample has fewer than 130,000 clones, with around 82% found just once. This clone has only one observation. With 4 bases clipped from V and 0 bases from J, the junction kept 2 bases outside the gene matches. Germline V gene lookup returns CDR1 MRHNA and CDR2 SNTAGT. The CDR3 length is 14 residues. Sequencing input: peripheral blood. The origin of this receptor is a woman aged 55-69 years with acute or convalescent COVID-19. V and J are TRBV6-4 and TRBJ1-2; 7 bases fit TRBD1. The DNA for the CDR3 is TGTGCCAGCAGTGCTGACAGGGCTAACTATGGCTACACCTTC. It encodes CASSADRANYGYTF.